This T cell receptor beta chain emerged from a study of regulatory T cells in long-lasting Graves disease. Investigators prepared the TCR beta libraries by applying iRepertoire HTBI primers and Arm-PCR of CDR3 regions. A single record per CDR3 protein comes from TCRdb applying MiXCR to the multiplex PCR reads. Seen here are over 350,000 distinct CDR3 sequences, 12% to 15% observed once, and the top ten hold approximately 19%. Time point here: newly diagnosed GD, antithyroid drugs for less than 3 months. With RNA extracted from PBMCs as input, the TCR library was made. Each of the patients was recruited from an endocrinology department situated in Xi'an, China. On this clonotype itself: This could be a read error, since a much larger clone is one nucleotide away.

Germline V CDR1 and CDR2: KGHSH, LQKENI. CDR3 length equals 15 residues. These data are also associated with another study on T cells in Graves' hyperthyroidism and ophthalmopathy. That investigation notes: Used for diagnoses were clinical symptoms, serum thyroxine and TRAb, thyroid ultrasound and orbital computed tomography. With the HTBI primer set, the TCR CDR3 went through a first round of RT-PCR. Blood shared most expanded thyroid clonotypes above 0.001.

The receptor was isolated from a woman aged 45-65 years with Graves disease. Sequencing used peripheral blood mononuclear cells (PBMCs), obtained at new diagnosis, from a patient treated with antithyroid drugs. The chain uses TRBV18 and TRBJ1-4; D unclear. CDR3 residues: CASSPDVATNGKLFF. The CDR3 coding sequence is TGTGCCAGCTCACCAGACGTTGCAACTAATGGAAAACTGTTTTTT. The full variable domain, in which reference TRBV18 and TRBJ1-4 provide the parts outside the CDR3, is NAGVMQNPRHLVRRRGQEARLRCSPMKGHSHVYWYRQLPEEGLKFMVYLQKENIIDESGMPKERFSAEFPKEGPSILRIQQVVRGDSAAYFCASSPDVATNGKLFFGSGTQLSVL.